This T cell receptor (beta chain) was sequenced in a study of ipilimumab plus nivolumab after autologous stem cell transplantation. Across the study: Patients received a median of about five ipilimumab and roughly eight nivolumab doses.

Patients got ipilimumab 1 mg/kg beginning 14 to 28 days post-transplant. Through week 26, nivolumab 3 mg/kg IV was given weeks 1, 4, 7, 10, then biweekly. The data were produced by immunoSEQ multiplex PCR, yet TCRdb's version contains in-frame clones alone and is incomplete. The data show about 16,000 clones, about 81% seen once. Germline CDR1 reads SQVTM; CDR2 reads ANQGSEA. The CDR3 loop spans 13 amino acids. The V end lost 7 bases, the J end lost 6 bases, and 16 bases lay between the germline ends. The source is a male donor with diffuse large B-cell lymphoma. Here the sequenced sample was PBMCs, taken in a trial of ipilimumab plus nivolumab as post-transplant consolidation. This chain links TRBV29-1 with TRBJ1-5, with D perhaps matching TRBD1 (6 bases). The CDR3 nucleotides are TGCAGCGCTCTGCAGGGGATCGGTCAGCCCCAGCATTTT. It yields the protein CSALQGIGQPQHF.